This TCR beta chain was recovered during a study of PD-L1 blockade in urothelial cancer. Study in general: Blood drawn 3 weeks (second dose) and 6 weeks after treatment start was analyzed.

Trimming cost V 4 bases and J 5 bases, with 12 bases left between them. The CDR3 is 13 amino acids. The V gene's germline CDR1 is SGHRS and CDR2 YFSETQ. General study findings and limits: For durable-benefit patients, tumor-associated blood clones expanded more at 3 weeks.

The assay was immunoSEQ multiplex PCR, and TCRdb's table has in-frame clones only and misses some. The sample includes about 30,000 clones, 70% to 90% of them seen just once. The sample's time point: peripheral blood 6 weeks after treatment start. Of note for this clone: Its antigen is still unknown.

This material consisted of PBMCs, taken around atezolizumab (anti-PD-L1) treatment. The rearrangement joins TRBV5-1 to TRBJ2-5; D gene unclear. The receptor was isolated from a man older than 75 with urothelial cancer. Here the CDR3 reads CASSHPSGETQYF. DNA of the CDR3: TGCGCCAGCAGCCACCCCTCCGGGGAGACCCAGTACTTC. Looking up the rest from reference TRBV5-1 and TRBJ2-5 gives the full variable domain: KAGVTQTPRYLIKTRGQQVTLSCSPISGHRSVSWYQQTPGQGLQFLFEYFSETQRNKGNFPGRFSGRQFSNSRSEMNVSTLELGDSALYLCASSHPSGETQYFGPGTRLLVL.